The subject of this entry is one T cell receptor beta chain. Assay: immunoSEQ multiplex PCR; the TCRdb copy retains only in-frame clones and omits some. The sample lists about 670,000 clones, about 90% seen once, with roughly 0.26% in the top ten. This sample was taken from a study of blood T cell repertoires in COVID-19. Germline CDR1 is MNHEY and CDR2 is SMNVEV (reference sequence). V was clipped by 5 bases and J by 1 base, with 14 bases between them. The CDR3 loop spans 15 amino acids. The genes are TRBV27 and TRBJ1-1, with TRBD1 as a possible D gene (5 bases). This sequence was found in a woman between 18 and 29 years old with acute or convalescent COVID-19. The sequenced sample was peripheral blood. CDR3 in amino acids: CASSPPTGRNTEAFF. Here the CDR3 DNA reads TGTGCCAGCAGTCCGCCTACAGGAAGGAACACTGAAGCTTTCTTT.